This TCR beta chain was captured by sequencing in a study of blood T cell repertoires in COVID-19. Study-level information: Donors in the United States, Italy and Spain gave samples during acute or convalescent COVID-19.

Source study methods: From reference gene primer amplification, estimates of nucleated cell counts were derived. Method: immunoSEQ multiplex PCR; TCRdb's copy keeps in-frame clones and lacks some. V and J calls and clone size are copied from that table; D and trimming were computed from the DNA. The sample records about 83,000 clones, 65% to 85% being singletons. This receptor was identified in an elderly woman with acute or convalescent COVID-19. Sequencing was performed on peripheral blood.

This CDR3 reads CSVAGFGNTIYF. For the CDR3, the DNA is TGCAGCGTTGCAGGGTTCGGAAACACCATATATTTT. The chain is built from TRBV29-1 and TRBJ1-3, with D maybe TRBD1 (5 bases). From germline, CDR1 is SQVTM and CDR2 ANQGSEA. The CDR3 totals 12 residues. The V and J ends lost 4 bases and 4 bases respectively, with 8 bases between them.